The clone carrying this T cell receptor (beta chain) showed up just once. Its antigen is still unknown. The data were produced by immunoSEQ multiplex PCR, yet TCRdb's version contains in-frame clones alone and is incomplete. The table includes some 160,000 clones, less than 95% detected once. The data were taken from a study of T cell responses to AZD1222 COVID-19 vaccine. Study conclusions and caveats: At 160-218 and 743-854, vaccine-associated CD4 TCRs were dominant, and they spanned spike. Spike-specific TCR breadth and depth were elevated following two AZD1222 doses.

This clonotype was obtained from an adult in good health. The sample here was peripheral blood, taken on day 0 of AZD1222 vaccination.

CDR3 protein: CASSPRPGGPSRLSNEQYF. The CDR3 DNA reads TGTGCCAGCAGCCCCAGACCGGGAGGCCCCTCTCGCCTATCTAACGAGCAGTACTTC. V gene TRBV7-9 combines with J gene TRBJ2-7, with 7 bases fitting TRBD2. This CDR3 is built from 19 residues. V shed 5 bases, J shed 5 bases, and the junction held 24 bases outside the gene matches. Per the germline V gene, CDR1 is SEHNR and CDR2 is FQNEAQ (reference sequence).